The clone carrying this TCR beta chain has just one count. Antigen: not known. V dropped 8 bases and J dropped 3 bases, with 20 bases sitting between them. Germline values: CDR1 SGHRS, CDR2 YFSETQ. This CDR3 contains 15 residues. Noted time point: week 11, during vaccination. Mutant IDH1 20-mer peptide, at 300 ug, made up each vaccine dose, with topical imiquimod. New astrocytomas of WHO grade 3 or 4 that were IDH1-mutant and ATRX-lost were found in the donors. The assay was immunoSEQ multiplex PCR, and TCRdb's table has in-frame clones only and misses some. In the table there are about 39,000 clones, over 70% of which are singletons. This specimen belongs to a study of a mutant IDH1 vaccine in newly diagnosed glioma. Study in general: Treated patients, approximately 60% male and about 38% female, averaged approximately 40 years of age. Overall study findings and caveats: Vaccine-induced immune responses were detected in around 93% of patients.

This clonotype originated in a woman between 25 and 40 years old with glioma. Some clones in this sample may be carry-over from other donors' samples. The chain has TRBV5-1 and TRBJ1-2, with D possibly matching TRBD1 (5 bases). The sequencing here drew on peripheral blood mononuclear cells (PBMCs), taken from a glioma patient whose treatment included an IDH1 peptide vaccine. The CDR3 loop is CASQVGGNPYYGYTF. In DNA, the CDR3 is TGCGCCAGTCAAGTCGGGGGTAACCCCTACTATGGCTACACCTTC.